The 24 T cell receptor beta chains below were found in one sample sequenced in a study of Graves' ophthalmopathy and Graves' hyperthyroidism. The authors amplified TCR beta CDR3 regions from RNA transcripts. HTBI primers served in a first-round RT-PCR, which a second-round multiplex PCR followed. TCRdb used MiXCR to reprocess the multiplex PCR reads, holding one entry per CDR3 protein. The repertoire holds 580,000 or so distinct CDR3 sequences, with under 45% as singletons. Sequenced input: peripheral blood or thyroid tissue (not recorded which). These receptors came from an adult man with Graves' hyperthyroidism.

The chain has TRBV29-1 and TRBJ2-7; D may be TRBD1 or TRBD2 (5 bases each). Germline CDR1 and CDR2: SQVTM and ANQGSEA. The CDR3 runs 14 residues. With 8 bases removed from V and 0 bases from J, the gap between germline ends came to 17 bases. CDR3 in DNA: TGCAGCAGTGAAGAGGGGACGAGCTCCTACGAGCAGTACTTC. This gives the protein CSSEEGTSSYEQYF.

This clonotype came up a few times. The V and J genes are TRBV20-1 and TRBJ2-7; D is tentatively TRBD1 or TRBD2 (5 bases each). Germline CDR1 and CDR2: DFQATT and SNEGSKA (reference sequence). CDR3 size: 21 residues. V was shortened by 1 base and J by 4 bases, with 35 bases between the two germline ends. The chain's CDR3 is CSARVPISLQGRERWEYEQYF. The DNA for the CDR3 is TGCAGTGCTAGAGTTCCGATCTCCTTGCAGGGAAGGGAGAGATGGGAGTACGAGCAGTACTTC.

The sample holds many counts of this clonotype. The chain has TRBV5-1 and TRBJ1-2, with D tentatively TRBD1 (5 bases). The CDR3 totals 14 residues. Trimming cost V 0 bases and J 11 bases, with 17 bases left between them. The germline gives CDR1 SGHRS, CDR2 YFSETQ. This CDR3 reads CASSLVDTRDAYTF. CDR3 DNA sequence: TGCGCCAGCAGCTTGGTGGACACCCGTGACGCTTACACCTTC.

Only a few counts were recorded for this clonotype. The genes are TRBV19 and TRBJ2-6; D gene unclear. The CDR3 runs to 14 residues. Trimming shortened V by 0 bases and J by 4 bases, and 4 bases separated the two germline ends. Germline V gives CDR1 LNHDA, CDR2 SQIVND (reference sequence). CDR3 residues: CASSIEGGANVLTF. CDR3 DNA sequence: TGTGCCAGTAGTATAGAAGGAGGGGCCAACGTCCTGACTTTC.

Notes on this clonotype: This may be a read error, as it is one base from a much larger clone. The J gene is TRBJ1-2, the V gene TRBV4-3, with TRBD1 as a possible D gene (5 bases). Germline CDR1 LGHNA, CDR2 YSLEER. This CDR3 has 14 amino acids. With 4 bases removed from V and 5 bases from J, the gap between germline ends came to 14 bases. The CDR3 loop is CASSRQSGGYGYTF. The CDR3 DNA follows: TGCGCCAGCAGCCGACAAAGCGGGGGATATGGCTACACCTTC.

The table lists this clonotype with a few counts. This sequence may be a read error, since a much larger clone differs from it by one base. DNA of the CDR3: TGCGCCAGCAGCCGACAGGGGTTGGTATCGGTGCAGTGCTTC. Translated, it gives CASSRQGLVSVQCF. The V call is TRBV5-1, the J call TRBJ2-7; the match to TRBD1 covers 8 bases. CDR1 is SGHRS, CDR2 YFSETQ, per germline. The CDR3 covers 14 residues. The whole variable domain, filled in from reference TRBV5-1 and TRBJ2-7, reads KAGVTQTPRYLIKTRGQQVTLSCSPISGHRSVSWYQQTPGQGLQFLFEYFSETQRNKGNFPGRFSGRQFSNSRSEMNVSTLELGDSALYLCASSRQGLVSVQCFGPGTRLTVT.

This clonotype has a count of ten or more. The V and J genes are TRBV10-2 and TRBJ2-7; TRBD2 aligns across 13 bases. V gave up 8 bases and J gave up 1 base; unmatched junction bases: 5. CDR1 is WSHSY, CDR2 SAAADI, per germline. This CDR3 has 15 amino acids. The CDR3 bases are TGCGCCAGCGGAGGACTAGCGGGAGTTTCCTACGAGCAGTACTTC. It encodes CASGGLAGVSYEQYF.

This clonotype was recorded once. The J gene is TRBJ2-5, the V gene TRBV20-1, with D possibly being TRBD1 or TRBD2 (9 bases each). This CDR3 has 17 amino acids. V was clipped by 3 bases and J by 5 bases, with 25 bases between them. In germline, CDR1 is DFQATT, CDR2 SNEGSKA (reference sequence). As DNA, the CDR3 is TGCAGTGCTAGGGACAGGGGTAGCGGGAGTGAAGGGGAGACCCAGTACTTC. As protein: CSARDRGSGSEGETQYF.

Remarks on this clonotype: Possible read error: a much larger clone is one base away. The chain links TRBV7-9 to TRBJ2-2; 11 bases align to TRBD2. Per the germline V gene, CDR1 is SEHNR and CDR2 is FQNEAQ (reference sequence). The CDR3 length is 15 residues. The CDR3 region is CASSPTSGNTGELLF. The CDR3 DNA sequence: TGTGCCAGCAGCCCGACTAGCGGGAACACCGGGGAGCTGCTTTTT.

This clonotype is a singleton in its sample. This chain links TRBV9 with TRBJ2-7, with a tentative D call TRBD2 (6 bases). The germline CDR1 and CDR2 sequences are SGDLS and YYNGEE. Trimming removed 4 bases from V and 4 bases from J, with 15 bases in between. The length of the CDR3 is 14 residues. The CDR3 DNA sequence: TGTGCCAGCAGCTTCCCGGGGGTCGGATACGAGCAGTACTTC. It encodes CASSFPGVGYEQYF.

This clonotype has ten or more counts. The CDR3 DNA follows: TGTGCCAGCAGTTACGACAGGGAATATGGCTACACCTTC. Translation: CASSYDREYGYTF. The chain has TRBV6-5 and TRBJ1-2; 7 nucleotides match TRBD1. CDR3 length: 13 residues. V dropped 2 bases and J dropped 5; count of bases not matched to a gene: 2. Germline V gene sequence: CDR1 MNHEY, CDR2 SVGAGI.

This clonotype has just a few counts. V and J are TRBV2 and TRBJ2-7; TRBD1 is a possible D gene (6 bases). V was cut by 6 bases and J by 6 bases, with 18 bases left in between. CDR3 length equals 14 residues. The germline V gene encodes CDR1 SNHLY and CDR2 FYNNEI. CDR3 sequence (DNA): TGTGCCAGCAGCGAGACCGGGACACCTGCCGAGCAGTACTTC. Amino acids: CASSETGTPAEQYF. The full variable domain, rest sourced from reference TRBV2 and TRBJ2-7, is EPEVTQTPSHQVTQMGQEVILRCVPISNHLYFYWYRQILGQKVEFLVSFYNNEISEKSEIFDDQFSVERPDGSNFTLKIRSTKLEDSAMYFCASSETGTPAEQYFGPGTRLTVT.

V gene TRBV24-1 combines with J gene TRBJ2-2; D is perhaps TRBD1 (6 bases). Germline-derived CDR1 and CDR2 are KGHDR and SFDVKD. Trimming cost V 4 bases and J 3 bases, with 11 bases left between them. CDR3 length equals 15 residues. In DNA form, the CDR3 reads TGTGCCACCAGTGACCCCGGGACATACACCGGGGAGCTGTTTTTT. This sequence encodes CATSDPGTYTGELFF.

This clonotype has a count of ten or more. J is TRBJ1-4 and V is TRBV2; no firm D call. The CDR3 consists of 16 residues. The germline V gene has CDR1 SNHLY and CDR2 FYNNEI. The ends were cut back, 6 bases at V and 0 bases at J, with 14 bases in the middle. This CDR3 reads CASRDLLRATNEKLFF. CDR3 nucleotide sequence: TGTGCCAGCAGGGACCTATTACGGGCAACTAATGAAAAACTGTTTTTT.

V is TRBV20-1 and J is TRBJ1-2; possibly TRBD1 for D (6 bases). V was trimmed by 5 bases and J by 4 bases, leaving 8 bases between them. There are 11 residues in the CDR3. From germline, CDR1 is DFQATT and CDR2 SNEGSKA (reference sequence). The CDR3 DNA sequence: TGCAGTGCTCCGGACAGCTATGGCTACACCTTC. Translation: CSAPDSYGYTF.

The table lists this clonotype with a few counts. The chain uses TRBV15 and TRBJ2-1; D is unresolved. Germline V gives CDR1 LNHNV, CDR2 YYDKDF (reference sequence). The V end lost 4 bases, the J end lost 1 base, and 8 bases lay between the germline ends. The CDR3 is made up of 14 amino acids. The CDR3 protein is CATSTGGSYNEQFF. The CDR3 bases are TGTGCCACCAGCACTGGCGGATCCTACAATGAGCAGTTCTTC. Full variable domain (missing parts from reference TRBV15 and TRBJ2-1): DAMVIQNPRYQVTQFGKPVTLSCSQTLNHNVMYWYQQKSSQAPKLLFHYYDKDFNNEADTPDNFQSRRPNTSFCFLDIRSPGLGDTAMYLCATSTGGSYNEQFFGPGTRLTVL.

The chain combines TRBV12-3 or TRBV12-4 with TRBJ2-7, with 11 bases matching TRBD2. V trimming: 5 bases; J trimming: 4 bases; junction bases outside the gene matches: 7. CDR3 length: 15 residues. CDR3: CASSPGRLAGYEQYF. DNA for the CDR3: TGTGCCAGCAGTCCCGGGAGACTAGCGGGGTACGAGCAGTACTTC.

This clonotype was found many times. The chain uses TRBV20-1 and TRBJ1-6, with D possibly being TRBD1 (6 bases). Germline CDR1 reads DFQATT; CDR2 reads SNEGSKA (reference sequence). Trimming stripped 5 bases from V and 7 bases from J, with 21 bases between. This CDR3 region has 16 residues. CDR3 nucleotide sequence: TGCAGTGCTGGCCAAGGGGGAGTAGGGTCGAATTCACCCCTCCACTTT. Translated, it gives CSAGQGGVGSNSPLHF.

The gene calls are TRBV6-6 and TRBJ1-5; D not certain. Trimming removed 5 bases at V and 3 bases at J, with 11 bases between. CDR1 and CDR2 from the germline V gene are MNHNY and SVGAGI (reference sequence). The CDR3 contains 14 residues. The CDR3 spells CASSTGIPNQPQHF. CDR3 coding DNA: TGTGCCAGCAGTACCGGGATTCCCAATCAGCCCCAGCATTTT.

The chain is built from TRBV7-9 and TRBJ2-7, with 11 bases fitting TRBD1. The V gene's germline CDR1 is SEHNR and CDR2 FQNEAQ (reference sequence). CDR3 length: 14 residues. The trim removed 8 bases at V and 5 bases at J, leaving 8 bases unmatched. This CDR3 reads CASGLGQGVDEQYF. For the CDR3, the DNA is TGTGCCAGCGGACTGGGACAGGGGGTAGACGAGCAGTACTTC.

The rearrangement links TRBV7-2 to TRBJ1-1; D not certain. CDR1 SGHTA and CDR2 FQGNSA come from the germline V gene. The CDR3 consists of 13 residues. V lost 1 base and J lost 3, with 6 bases in between. CDR3 loop: CASSLDGDTEAFF. The CDR3 coding sequence is TGTGCCAGCAGCTTAGACGGAGACACTGAAGCTTTCTTT.

The chain combines TRBV24-1 with TRBJ1-1; TRBD1 matches 7 bases. The CDR3 sequence is 16 residues long. Trimming took 4 bases from V and 0 from J; bases not matched to a gene: 7. CDR1 is KGHDR, CDR2 SFDVKD, per germline. The chain's CDR3 is CATSEPDRDLNTEAFF. CDR3 nucleotide sequence: TGTGCCACCAGTGAGCCTGACAGGGATTTGAACACTGAAGCTTTCTTT.

The chain employs TRBV29-1 and TRBJ1-2, with D perhaps TRBD1 (5 bases). The CDR3 totals 13 residues. The germline CDR1 and CDR2 sequences are SQVTM and ANQGSEA. The V gene lost 6 bases and the J gene lost 4 bases, with 15 bases spanning the gap. CDR3 nucleotide sequence: TGCAGCGTGGGGGGTGGGTTCGGCTATGGCTACACCTTC. The encoded protein is CSVGGGFGYGYTF.

This clonotype was picked up one time. The chain uses TRBV29-1 and TRBJ2-5; D perhaps matches TRBD1 (6 bases). Germline CDR1 SQVTM, CDR2 ANQGSEA. The CDR3 has 14 residues. The V gene lost 8 bases and the J gene lost 4 bases, with 20 bases spanning the gap. CDR3 loop: CSPRPGVGSETQYF. Here the CDR3 DNA reads TGCAGCCCCCGCCCAGGGGTTGGGTCAGAGACCCAGTACTTC.